This entry is about one T cell receptor beta chain. Its target is not known. Assay used: immunoSEQ multiplex PCR; TCRdb lists only in-frame clones, some missing. The data hold about 700 clones, with more than 15% observed a single time. Trimming pared 4 bases from V and 7 bases from J, leaving 10 bases between. Germline V lookup: CDR1 KGHSH, CDR2 LQKENI. The CDR3 runs to 12 residues. These data originate in a study of T cells in localized non-small cell lung cancer. Study-wide points: The appearance of a median 57 of the top 100 tumor clones was seen in adjacent lung.

Adjacent lung was taken at least 2 cm from the tumor margin, free of atypia. This TCR was recovered from a man aged 35 to 69 with stage III squamous cell lung carcinoma. Specimen: normal lung tissue next to the tumor, collected before any cancer treatment. The gene calls are TRBV18 and TRBJ1-2; D is unclear. DNA of the CDR3: TGTGCCAGCTCACGCCCCCAGTCTGGCTACACCTTC. This codes for CASSRPQSGYTF.